Here is one T cell receptor beta chain with its context. CDR3 size: 16 residues. Germline CDR1 reads LNHNV; CDR2 reads YYDKDF (reference sequence). V lost 0 bases and J 5 bases, leaving 16 bases between the germline ends. Repertoires were generated with immunoSEQ multiplex PCR, while TCRdb's copy carries only in-frame clones and drops some. This table has roughly 3,500 clones, around 80% appearing once. As for treatment: preoperative locoregional IRX-2 cytokine immunotherapy. This sample was taken from a study of preoperative IRX-2 immunotherapy in early breast cancer. Specimen: tumor tissue, collected before IRX-2 immunotherapy. The sequence derives from a human donor with breast cancer. V and J are TRBV15 and TRBJ2-5; D is ambiguous. CDR3 nucleotides: TGTGCCACCAGCAGAGAATTCGGGTCGGTACGCGAGACCCAGTACTTC. Protein: CATSREFGSVRETQYF.